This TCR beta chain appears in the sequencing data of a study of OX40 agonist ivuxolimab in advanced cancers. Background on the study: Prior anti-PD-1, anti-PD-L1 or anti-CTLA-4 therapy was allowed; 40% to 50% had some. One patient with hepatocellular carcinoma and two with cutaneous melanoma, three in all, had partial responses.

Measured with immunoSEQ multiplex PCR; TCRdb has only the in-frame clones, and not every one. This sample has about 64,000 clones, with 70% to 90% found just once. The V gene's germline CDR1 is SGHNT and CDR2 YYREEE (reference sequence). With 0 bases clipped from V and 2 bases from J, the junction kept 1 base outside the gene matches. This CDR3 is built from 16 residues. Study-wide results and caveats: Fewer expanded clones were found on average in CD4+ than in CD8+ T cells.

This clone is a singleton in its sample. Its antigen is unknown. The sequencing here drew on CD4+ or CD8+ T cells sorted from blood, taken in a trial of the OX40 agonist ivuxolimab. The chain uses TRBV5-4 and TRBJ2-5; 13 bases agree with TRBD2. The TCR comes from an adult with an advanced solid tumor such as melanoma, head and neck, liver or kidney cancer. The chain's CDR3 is CASSLGLAGGQETQYF. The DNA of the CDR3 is TGTGCCAGCAGCTTGGGACTAGCGGGGGGACAAGAGACCCAGTACTTC.